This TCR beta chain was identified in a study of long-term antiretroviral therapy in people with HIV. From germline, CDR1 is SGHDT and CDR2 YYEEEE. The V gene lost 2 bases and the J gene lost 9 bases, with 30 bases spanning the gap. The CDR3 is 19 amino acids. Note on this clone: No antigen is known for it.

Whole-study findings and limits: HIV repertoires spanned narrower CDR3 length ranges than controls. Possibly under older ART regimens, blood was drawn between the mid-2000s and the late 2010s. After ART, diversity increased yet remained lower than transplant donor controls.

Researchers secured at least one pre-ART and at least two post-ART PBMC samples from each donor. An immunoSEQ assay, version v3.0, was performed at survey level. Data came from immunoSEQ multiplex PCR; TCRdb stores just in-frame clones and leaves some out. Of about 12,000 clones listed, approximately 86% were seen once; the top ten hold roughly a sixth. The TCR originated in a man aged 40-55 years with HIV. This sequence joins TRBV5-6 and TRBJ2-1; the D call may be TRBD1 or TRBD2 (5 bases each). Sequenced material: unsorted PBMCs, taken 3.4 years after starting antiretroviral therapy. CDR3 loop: CASSFFTGQGLSGIFEQFF. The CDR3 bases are TGTGCCAGCAGCTTTTTTACGGGGCAGGGCCTCTCCGGGATTTTTGAGCAGTTCTTC. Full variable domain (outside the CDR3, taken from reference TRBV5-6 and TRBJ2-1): DAGVTQSPTHLIKTRGQQVTLRCSPKSGHDTVSWYQQALGQGPQFIFQYYEEEERQRGNFPDRFSGHQFPNYSSELNVNALLLGDSALYLCASSFFTGQGLSGIFEQFFGPGTRLTVL.